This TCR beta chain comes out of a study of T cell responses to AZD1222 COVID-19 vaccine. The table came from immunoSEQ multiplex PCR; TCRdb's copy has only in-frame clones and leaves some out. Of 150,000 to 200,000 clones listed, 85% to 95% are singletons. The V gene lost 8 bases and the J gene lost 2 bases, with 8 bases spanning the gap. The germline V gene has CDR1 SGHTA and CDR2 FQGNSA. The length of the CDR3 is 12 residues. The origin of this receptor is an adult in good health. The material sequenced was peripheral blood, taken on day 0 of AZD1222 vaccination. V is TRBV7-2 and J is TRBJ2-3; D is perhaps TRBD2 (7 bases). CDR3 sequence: CASRGATDTQYF. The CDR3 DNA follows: TGTGCCAGCCGGGGGGCCACAGATACGCAGTATTTT. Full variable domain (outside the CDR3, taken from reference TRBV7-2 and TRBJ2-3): GAGVSQSPSNKVTEKGKDVELRCDPISGHTALYWYRQSLGQGLEFLIYFQGNSAPDKSGLPSDRFSAERTGGSVSTLTIQRTQQEDSAVYLCASRGATDTQYFGPGTRLTVL.